The 30 T cell receptor beta chains reported below all come from one sample, sequenced in a study of blood T cell repertoires in COVID-19. The data were produced by immunoSEQ multiplex PCR, yet TCRdb's version contains in-frame clones alone and is incomplete. In the table there are approximately 270,000 clones, about 90% of which are singletons. The material sequenced was peripheral blood. Receptors originate from an older man with acute or convalescent COVID-19.

As to this clone: An end of the junction differs from the germline gene, which may be a read error. Within the sample, other DNA sequences also encode this same CDR3. This chain connects TRBV5-1 to TRBJ2-7, with 8 bases lining up with TRBD1. Per the germline V gene, CDR1 is SGHRS and CDR2 is YFSETQ. This CDR3 comprises 15 residues. CDR3 protein: CASSFLQGAWNEQYF. The CDR3 nucleotides read TGCGCCAGCAGCTTCCTCCAGGGGGCTTGGAACGAGCAATACTTC.

The CDR3 is CASSQDAGSGNTIYF. DNA of the CDR3: TGTGCCAGCAGCCAAGATGCAGGCTCTGGAAACACCATATATTTT. The rearrangement joins TRBV3-1 (or the pseudogene TRBV3-2) to TRBJ1-3; D ambiguous. V lost 0 bases and J lost 0, with 6 bases in between. Germline V gene data show CDR1 as LGHDT and CDR2 as YNNKEL (reference sequence). This CDR3 has 15 residues.

CDR3 nucleotides: TGTGCCAGCAGTCGTACCGCCGAACTTGAAGCTTTCTTT. The encoded protein is CASSRTAELEAFF. The chain uses TRBV3-1 (or the pseudogene TRBV3-2) and TRBJ1-1; D gene uncertain. This CDR3 is 13 amino acids long. CDR1 is LGHDT, CDR2 YNNKEL, per germline (reference sequence). Trimming cost V 6 bases and J 7 bases, with 15 bases left between them.

This chain connects TRBV27 to TRBJ2-1; 9 positions match TRBD1. CDR1 and CDR2 from the germline V gene are MNHEY and SMNVEV (reference sequence). This CDR3 comprises 15 residues. J gave up 4 bases and V 6 bases, and 7 bases lay outside the gene matches. CDR3 amino acids: CASSPDRGEYNEQFF. The CDR3 DNA reads as TGTGCCAGCAGCCCCGACAGGGGGGAATACAATGAGCAGTTCTTC.

The chain recombines TRBV6-2 or TRBV6-3 with TRBJ1-2; D is perhaps TRBD1 (6 bases). Trimming took 5 bases from V and 5 from J, leaving 12 bases between them. This CDR3 is built from 13 residues. Germline V lookup: CDR1 MNHEY, CDR2 SVGEGT. In DNA, the CDR3 is TGTGCCAGCAGTAATACAGGGATATATGGCTACACCTTC. The encoded protein is CASSNTGIYGYTF.

The chain joins TRBV7-6 to TRBJ1-1; D is perhaps TRBD1 (5 bases). Per the germline V gene, CDR1 is SGHVS and CDR2 is FNYEAQ. Trimming left V 1 base short and J 8 bases short, with 11 bases between. The CDR3 length is 13 residues. CDR3 sequence (DNA): TGTGCCAGCAGCTTAGGCCCATCAGGGGAAGCTTTCTTT. It translates to CASSLGPSGEAFF.

The genes are TRBV2 and TRBJ2-1, with 7 bases aligning to TRBD2. The length of the CDR3 is 15 residues. From germline, CDR1 is SNHLY and CDR2 FYNNEI. The V and J ends lost 6 bases and 4 bases, in that order; junction bases with no gene match: 9. CDR3 nucleotide sequence: TGTGCCAGCAGAGGGGCGAGCGGGACGTACAATGAGCAGTTCTTC. This gives the protein CASRGASGTYNEQFF.

This chain links TRBV7-9 with TRBJ2-3; 7 positions match TRBD2. Trimming removed 2 bases from V and 1 base from J; junction bases left unmatched: 3. CDR1 and CDR2 from the germline V gene are SEHNR and FQNEAQ (reference sequence). This CDR3 has 15 amino acids. CDR3 nucleotides: TGTGCCAGCAGCTTACGAACTAGCGGCACAGATACGCAGTATTTT. It encodes CASSLRTSGTDTQYF.

As concerns this clone: Within the sample, other DNA sequences also encode this same CDR3. The V gene is TRBV7-2, the J gene TRBJ2-7; weak D call: TRBD1 (7 bases). The ends were cut back, 5 bases at V and 0 bases at J, with 11 bases in the middle. The CDR3 spans 14 residues. CDR1 is SGHTA, CDR2 FQGNSA, per germline. The CDR3 coding sequence is TGTGCCAGCAGCCCGCAGGGGGGCTCCTACGAGCAGTACTTC. Encoded protein: CASSPQGGSYEQYF.

The rearrangement joins TRBV11-2 to TRBJ2-1, with no clear D. Germline V gives CDR1 SGHAT, CDR2 FQNNGV. Between the trimmed V and J ends, which lost 5 bases and 4 bases, there was a span of 9 bases. This CDR3 region has 13 residues. CDR3: CASSLVAYNEQFF. In nucleotides, the CDR3 is TGTGCCAGCAGCCTAGTGGCTTACAATGAGCAGTTCTTC.

J is TRBJ2-7 and V is TRBV13; 15 bases match TRBD2. The V and J ends lost 4 bases and 2 bases, in that order; junction bases with no gene match: 12. The CDR3 totals 19 residues. Germline V lookup: CDR1 PRHDT, CDR2 FYEKMQ (reference sequence). CDR3 sequence (DNA): TGTGCCAGCAGCTCCAGCTTGGGACTAGCGGGGGGACCAACCTACGAGCAGTACTTC. Protein: CASSSSLGLAGGPTYEQYF. Full variable domain (rest looked up from reference TRBV13 and TRBJ2-7): AAGVIQSPRHLIKEKRETATLKCYPIPRHDTVYWYQQGPGQDPQFLISFYEKMQSDKGSIPDRFSAQQFSDYHSELNMSSLELGDSALYFCASSSSLGLAGGPTYEQYFGPGTRLTVT.

The chain recombines TRBV7-9 with TRBJ2-1, with a tentative D call TRBD2 (6 bases). V was clipped by 5 bases and J by 6 bases, with 14 bases between them. The CDR3 has 14 amino acids. CDR1 SEHNR and CDR2 FQNEAQ come from the germline V gene (reference sequence). CDR3: CASSLRGNSNEQFF. DNA of the CDR3: TGTGCCAGCAGCCTCCGGGGGAATAGCAATGAGCAGTTCTTC. Full variable domain (rest looked up from reference TRBV7-9 and TRBJ2-1): DTGVSQNPRHKITKRGQNVTFRCDPISEHNRLYWYRQTLGQGPEFLTYFQNEAQLEKSRLLSDRFSAERPKGSFSTLEIQRTEQGDSAMYLCASSLRGNSNEQFFGPGTRLTVL.

V is TRBV2 and J is TRBJ2-7; 7 bases are shared with TRBD1. The V gene end was trimmed by 6 bases and the J gene end by 4 bases; junction bases not matched to a gene: 15. The CDR3 contains 16 residues. Germline CDR1 reads SNHLY; CDR2 reads FYNNEI. DNA for the CDR3: TGTGCCAGCAGCCAGGACAGGCCTGAAGGGGCTTACGAGCAGTACTTC. It specifies CASSQDRPEGAYEQYF.

The genes are TRBV18 and TRBJ1-1; a possible D gene is TRBD1 (5 bases). The germline V and J ends were trimmed by 8 bases and 5 bases, with 15 bases remaining between them. Germline V lookup: CDR1 KGHSH, CDR2 LQKENI. The CDR3 length is 13 residues. The CDR3 loop is CASRPVGGTEAFF. In DNA, the CDR3 is TGTGCCAGCCGACCGGTCGGGGGGACTGAAGCTTTCTTT.

The chain couples TRBV5-1 to TRBJ2-5, with a weak D call TRBD1 (5 bases). Trimming took 0 bases from V and 5 from J, leaving 14 bases between them. The CDR3 is 15 residues long. Germline V gene lookup returns CDR1 SGHRS and CDR2 YFSETQ. DNA for the CDR3: TGCGCCAGCAGCTTGGCTCCAGGGTCCGAGGAGACCCAGTACTTC. It yields the protein CASSLAPGSEETQYF.

This sequence joins TRBV14 and TRBJ1-1; 7 positions agree with TRBD1. Germline CDR1 is SGHDN and CDR2 is FVKESK. The CDR3 runs to 21 residues. Losses at the gene ends were 0 bases for V and 1 base for J; bases not matched to a gene: 20. The CDR3 here is CASSQEGQGGDRVFWNTEAFF. The CDR3 nucleotides are TGTGCCAGCAGCCAAGAGGGTCAAGGGGGAGACAGGGTGTTTTGGAACACTGAAGCTTTCTTT.

V usage is TRBV12-5 and J usage is TRBJ1-1; the D gene is possibly TRBD1 (6 bases). The CDR3 sequence is 15 residues long. Germline CDR1 and CDR2: LGHNT and FRNRAP. V was shortened by 0 bases and J by 3 bases, with 11 bases between the two germline ends. The CDR3 bases are TGTGCTAGTGGTTTGGTACAAGGGACACACACTGAAGCTTTCTTT. Amino acids: CASGLVQGTHTEAFF.

The chain uses TRBV6-5 and TRBJ1-2; weak D call: TRBD1 (6 bases). CDR1 MNHEY and CDR2 SVGAGI come from the germline V gene. Trimming shortened V by 0 bases and J by 6 bases, and 8 bases separated the two germline ends. The CDR3 spans 13 residues. The CDR3 sequence is CASSYSPGDGYTF. The CDR3 nucleotides read TGTGCCAGCAGTTACTCCCCAGGGGATGGCTACACCTTC.

The chain carries TRBV6-2 or TRBV6-3 and TRBJ1-1; D might be TRBD1 (5 bases). Trimming shortened V by 2 bases and J by 3 bases, and 10 bases separated the two germline ends. The germline V gene encodes CDR1 MNHEY and CDR2 SVGEGT. The CDR3 contains 14 residues. The chain's CDR3 is CASSYSPRDTEAFF. The DNA for the CDR3 is TGTGCCAGCAGTTACAGCCCCAGGGACACTGAAGCTTTCTTT.

V usage is TRBV19 and J usage is TRBJ2-5, with 10 nucleotides matching TRBD2. V lost 8 bases to trimming and J lost 2 bases; unmatched junction nucleotides: 2. Germline CDR1 LNHDA, CDR2 SQIVND (reference sequence). CDR3 length equals 13 residues. In DNA form, the CDR3 reads TGTGCCAGTCGGACTAGCGGTCAAGAGACCCAGTACTTC. Translated: CASRTSGQETQYF.

The chain joins TRBV5-4 to TRBJ2-2; perhaps TRBD1 as D (6 bases). Germline values: CDR1 SGHNT, CDR2 YYREEE (reference sequence). Trimming pared 4 bases from V and 8 bases from J, leaving 21 bases between. The CDR3 length is 16 residues. The CDR3 is CASSPPGRAGAGELFF. The CDR3 region has the DNA TGTGCCAGCAGCCCACCTGGTCGGGCAGGGGCTGGGGAGCTGTTTTTT.

The chain has TRBV3-1 (or the pseudogene TRBV3-2) and TRBJ2-5; 12 bases map to TRBD2. With 1 base clipped from V and 5 bases from J, the junction kept 14 bases outside the gene matches. Germline CDR1 reads LGHDT; CDR2 reads YNNKEL (reference sequence). This CDR3 spans 19 amino acids. The CDR3 coding sequence is TGTGCCAGCAGCCAAGGAAGGACTAGCGGGGTTCCACGGTGGGAGACCCAGTACTTC. It specifies CASSQGRTSGVPRWETQYF.

In its sample, this clone was seen once. This rearrangement joins TRBV7-6 to TRBJ2-2; 11 nucleotides align to TRBD2. The V gene's germline CDR1 is SGHVS and CDR2 FNYEAQ. The CDR3 is made up of 16 amino acids. Trimming took 5 bases from V and 5 from J; bases not matched to a gene: 7. Here the CDR3 DNA reads TGTGCCAGCAGCCGCGGTAGCGGGAGGGAGACCGGGGAGCTGTTTTTT. Amino acids: CASSRGSGRETGELFF.

The rearrangement uses TRBV5-4 and TRBJ1-2, with 8 bases aligning to TRBD1. Trimming at V came to 0 bases and at J to 7 bases, leaving 5 bases not matched to a gene. The CDR3 is 14 amino acids. Germline lookup yields CDR1 SGHNT and CDR2 YYREEE (reference sequence). CDR3 sequence reads: CASSLVGRGLGYTF. The CDR3 DNA sequence: TGTGCCAGCAGCTTGGTCGGCAGGGGGCTTGGCTACACCTTC.

On this clone: The germline gene is not matched at one end of the junction; a read error may be the cause. The chain recombines TRBV6-5 with TRBJ1-1; tentative D call: TRBD1 (5 bases). Per germline, CDR1 MNHEY and CDR2 SVGAGI. The CDR3 extends over 13 amino acids. This CDR3 reads CASRGTGYTEAFF. In DNA, the CDR3 is TGTGCCAGCAGGGGAACAGGTTACACTGAGGCTTTCTTT.

The CDR3 nucleotides are TGTGCCAGCACCTCGACAGGTAATGGGTCTGGGGCCAACGTCCTGACTTTC. It yields the protein CASTSTGNGSGANVLTF. The chain is built from TRBV28 and TRBJ2-6; D may be TRBD1 (6 bases). V lost 7 bases to trimming and J lost 1 base, with 17 bases between them. The CDR3 loop spans 17 amino acids. CDR1 and CDR2 (germline): MDHEN, SYDVKM.

As to this clone: Other DNA sequences within the sample encode an identical CDR3. The chain uses TRBV12-3 or TRBV12-4 and TRBJ1-5; tentative D call: TRBD1 (5 bases). The CDR3 runs to 13 residues. Trimming stripped 6 bases from V and 4 bases from J, with 10 bases between. The CDR3 nucleotides are TGTGCCAGCAGCCAAGACAGAAATCAGCCCCAGCATTTT. This translates into CASSQDRNQPQHF.

This clone has only a few counts. This chain connects TRBV29-1 to TRBJ1-1; no clear D. CDR1 and CDR2 (germline): SQVTM, ANQGSEA. The CDR3 loop spans 14 amino acids. V lost 4 bases to trimming and J lost 1 base, with 13 bases between them. The CDR3 nucleotides read TGCAGCGTTGGCGGAGGCACGGAGAACACTGAAGCTTTCTTT. Translating gives CSVGGGTENTEAFF.

The V and J genes are TRBV19 and TRBJ1-5; 10 bases are shared with TRBD1. CDR3 length: 17 residues. CDR1 is LNHDA and CDR2 is SQIVND in the germline V gene (reference sequence). V lost 1 base and J lost 4; bases outside the gene matches: 7. The CDR3 region is CASSIGAGTGVNQPQHF. In DNA, the CDR3 is TGTGCCAGTAGTATAGGAGCTGGGACAGGGGTTAATCAGCCCCAGCATTTT.

The chain carries TRBV6-5 and TRBJ1-4, with TRBD1 matching over 7 bases. Germline V gene lookup returns CDR1 MNHEY and CDR2 SVGAGI. Trimming took 7 bases from V and 8 from J; bases not matched to a gene: 1. CDR3 length equals 11 residues. The CDR3 loop is CASKQGEKLFF. The CDR3 DNA sequence: TGTGCCAGCAAACAGGGGGAAAAACTGTTTTTT.